What follows describes a single T cell receptor (beta chain). Antigen: not known. Donors were nominally healthy when sampled, though unrecorded immune exposures were likely. From germline, CDR1 is SEHNR and CDR2 FQNEAQ (reference sequence). This CDR3 has 12 amino acids. The ends lost 5 bases at V and 7 bases at J; junction bases unmatched: 5. PCR employed 60 Vbeta and 13 Jbeta primers. TCRdb keeps only in-frame clones here, not all; method: immunoSEQ multiplex PCR. This sample carries some 100,000 clones, around 76% of them seen once, and the ten largest clones take under 5%. This entry is derived from a study of cytomegalovirus exposure and HLA in healthy donors. Overall study results and limits: Investigators reported under 200 TCR beta chains as tied to cytomegalovirus. No immune exposure information besides CMV serostatus was available.

This receptor was identified in a woman in her forties or fifties in good health and CMV-seropositive. This chain joins TRBV7-9 and TRBJ2-7; 7 bases align to TRBD2. The source material was PBMCs. As DNA, the CDR3 is TGTGCCAGCAGCCGACGGGGGGTAGAGCAGTACTTC. Its translation: CASSRRGVEQYF.